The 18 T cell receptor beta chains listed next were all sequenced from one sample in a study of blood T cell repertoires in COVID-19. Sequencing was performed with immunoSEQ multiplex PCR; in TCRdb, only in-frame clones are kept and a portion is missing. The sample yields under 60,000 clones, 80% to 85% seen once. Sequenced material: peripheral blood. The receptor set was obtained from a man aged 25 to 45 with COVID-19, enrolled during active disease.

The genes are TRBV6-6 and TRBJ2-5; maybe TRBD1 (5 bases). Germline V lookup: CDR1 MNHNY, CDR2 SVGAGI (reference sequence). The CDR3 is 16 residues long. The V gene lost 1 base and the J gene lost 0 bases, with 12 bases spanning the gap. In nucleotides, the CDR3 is TGTGCCAGCAGTTACTTTCAAGAACAGGACCAAGAGACCCAGTACTTC. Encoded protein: CASSYFQEQDQETQYF.

The CDR3 spells CASSKGQQETQYF. CDR3 DNA sequence: TGTGCCAGCAGCAAGGGACAGCAAGAGACCCAGTACTTC. The chain has TRBV11-2 and TRBJ2-5; 7 nucleotides match TRBD1. V gave up 5 bases and J gave up 2 bases; unmatched junction bases: 2. This CDR3 region has 13 residues. Germline-derived CDR1 and CDR2 are SGHAT and FQNNGV. Together with reference TRBV11-2 and TRBJ2-5, the CDR3 gives the full variable domain: EAGVAQSPRYKIIEKRQSVAFWCNPISGHATLYWYQQILGQGPKLLIQFQNNGVVDDSQLPKDRFSAERLKGVDSTLKIQPAKLEDSAVYLCASSKGQQETQYFGPGTRLLVL.

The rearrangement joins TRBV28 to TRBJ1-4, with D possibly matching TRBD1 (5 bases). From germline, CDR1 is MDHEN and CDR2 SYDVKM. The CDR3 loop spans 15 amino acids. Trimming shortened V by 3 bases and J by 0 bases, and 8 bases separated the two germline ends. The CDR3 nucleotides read TGTGCCAGCAGTTTGATAGGGGCAACTAATGAAAAACTGTTTTTT. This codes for CASSLIGATNEKLFF.

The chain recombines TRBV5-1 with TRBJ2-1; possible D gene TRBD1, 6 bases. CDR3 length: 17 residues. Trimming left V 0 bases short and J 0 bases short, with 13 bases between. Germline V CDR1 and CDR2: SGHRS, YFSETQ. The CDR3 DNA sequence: TGCGCCAGCAGCTTGGAGGGGACAACTTACTCCTACAATGAGCAGTTCTTC. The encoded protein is CASSLEGTTYSYNEQFF. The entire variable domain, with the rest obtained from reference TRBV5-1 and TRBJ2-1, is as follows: KAGVTQTPRYLIKTRGQQVTLSCSPISGHRSVSWYQQTPGQGLQFLFEYFSETQRNKGNFPGRFSGRQFSNSRSEMNVSTLELGDSALYLCASSLEGTTYSYNEQFFGPGTRLTVL.

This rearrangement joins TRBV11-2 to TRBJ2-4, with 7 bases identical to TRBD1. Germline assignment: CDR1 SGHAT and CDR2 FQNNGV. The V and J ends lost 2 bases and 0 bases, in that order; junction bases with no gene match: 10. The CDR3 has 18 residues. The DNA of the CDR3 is TGTGCCAGCAGCTTACCGACAGGGTTGCGGATAGCCAAAAACATTCAGTACTTC. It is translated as CASSLPTGLRIAKNIQYF.

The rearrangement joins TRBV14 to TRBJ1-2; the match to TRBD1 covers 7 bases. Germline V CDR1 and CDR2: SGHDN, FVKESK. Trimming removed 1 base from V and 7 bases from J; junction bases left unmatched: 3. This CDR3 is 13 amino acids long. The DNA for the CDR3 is TGTGCCAGCAGCCAAGCGAGACAGGGTGGCTACACCTTC. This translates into CASSQARQGGYTF.

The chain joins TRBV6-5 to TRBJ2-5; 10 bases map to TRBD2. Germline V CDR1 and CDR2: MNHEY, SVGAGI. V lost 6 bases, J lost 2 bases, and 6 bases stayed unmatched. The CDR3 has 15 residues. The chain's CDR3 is CASSLTAGGQETQYF. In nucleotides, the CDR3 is TGTGCCAGCAGCTTGACAGCGGGGGGGCAAGAGACCCAGTACTTC.

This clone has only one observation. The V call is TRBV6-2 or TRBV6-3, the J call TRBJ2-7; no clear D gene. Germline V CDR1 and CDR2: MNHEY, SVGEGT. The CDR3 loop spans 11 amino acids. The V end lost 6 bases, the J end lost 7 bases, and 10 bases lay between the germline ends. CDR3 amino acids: CASSQTLEQYF. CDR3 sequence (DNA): TGTGCCAGCAGCCAGACTCTTGAGCAGTACTTC.

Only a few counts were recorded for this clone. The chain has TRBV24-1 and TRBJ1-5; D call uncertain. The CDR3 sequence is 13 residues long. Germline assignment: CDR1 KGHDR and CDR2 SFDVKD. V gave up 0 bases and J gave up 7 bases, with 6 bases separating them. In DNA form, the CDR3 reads TGTGCCACCAGTGATTTGCGAGGGCAGCCCCAGCATTTT. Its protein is CATSDLRGQPQHF.

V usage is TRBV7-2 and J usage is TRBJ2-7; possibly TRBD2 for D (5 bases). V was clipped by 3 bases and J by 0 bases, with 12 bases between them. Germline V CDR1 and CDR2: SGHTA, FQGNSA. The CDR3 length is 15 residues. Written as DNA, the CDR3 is TGTGCCAGCAGCTTCCGGACTTCCACCTCCTACGAGCAGTACTTC. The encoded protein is CASSFRTSTSYEQYF.

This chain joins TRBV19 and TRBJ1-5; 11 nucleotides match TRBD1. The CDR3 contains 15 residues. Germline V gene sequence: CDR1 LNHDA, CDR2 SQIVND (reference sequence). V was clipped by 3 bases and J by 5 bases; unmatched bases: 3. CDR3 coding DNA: TGTGCCAGTAGTATCGGACAGGGGGCTCATCAGCCCCAGCATTTT. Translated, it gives CASSIGQGAHQPQHF.

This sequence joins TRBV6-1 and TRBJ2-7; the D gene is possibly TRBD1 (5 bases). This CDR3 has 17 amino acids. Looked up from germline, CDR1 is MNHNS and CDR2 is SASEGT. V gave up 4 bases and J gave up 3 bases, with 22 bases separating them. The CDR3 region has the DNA TGTGCCAGCAGTGGACCCCTAGGGGTCCCTGCCAACTACGAGCAGTACTTC. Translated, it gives CASSGPLGVPANYEQYF.

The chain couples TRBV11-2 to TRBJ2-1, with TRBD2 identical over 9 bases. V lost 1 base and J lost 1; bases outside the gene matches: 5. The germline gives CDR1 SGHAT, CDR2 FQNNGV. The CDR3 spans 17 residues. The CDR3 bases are TGTGCCAGCAGCTTAGCCGGGACTAGCATTTCCTACAATGAGCAGTTCTTC. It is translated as CASSLAGTSISYNEQFF.

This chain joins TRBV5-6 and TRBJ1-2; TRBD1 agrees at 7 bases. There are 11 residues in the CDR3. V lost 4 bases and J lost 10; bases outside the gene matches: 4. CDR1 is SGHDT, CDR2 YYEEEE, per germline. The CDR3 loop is CASSTTGIYTF. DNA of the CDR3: TGTGCCAGCAGCACGACAGGGATCTACACCTTC.

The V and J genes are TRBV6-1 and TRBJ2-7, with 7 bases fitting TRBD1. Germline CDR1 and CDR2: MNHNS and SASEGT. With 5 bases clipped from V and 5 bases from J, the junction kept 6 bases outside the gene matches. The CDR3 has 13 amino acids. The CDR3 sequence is CASSSGGVHEQYF. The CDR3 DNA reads TGTGCCAGCAGTTCAGGGGGTGTACACGAGCAGTACTTC.

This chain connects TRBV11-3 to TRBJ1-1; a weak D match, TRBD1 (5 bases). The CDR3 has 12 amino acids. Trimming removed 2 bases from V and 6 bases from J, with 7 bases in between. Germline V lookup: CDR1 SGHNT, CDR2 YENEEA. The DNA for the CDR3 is TGTGCCAGCAGCTTACAGGGCTCTGAAGCTTTCTTT. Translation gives CASSLQGSEAFF.

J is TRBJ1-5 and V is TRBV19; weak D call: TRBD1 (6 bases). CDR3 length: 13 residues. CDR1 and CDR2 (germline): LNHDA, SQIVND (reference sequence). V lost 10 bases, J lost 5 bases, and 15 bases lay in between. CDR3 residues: CATGWGPDQPQHF. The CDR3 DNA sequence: TGTGCCACCGGTTGGGGGCCCGATCAGCCCCAGCATTTT. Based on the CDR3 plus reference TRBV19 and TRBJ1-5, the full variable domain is DGGITQSPKYLFRKEGQNVTLSCEQNLNHDAMYWYRQDPGQGLRLIYYSQIVNDFQKGDIAEGYSVSREKKESFPLTVTSAQKNPTAFYLCATGWGPDQPQHFGDGTRLSIL.

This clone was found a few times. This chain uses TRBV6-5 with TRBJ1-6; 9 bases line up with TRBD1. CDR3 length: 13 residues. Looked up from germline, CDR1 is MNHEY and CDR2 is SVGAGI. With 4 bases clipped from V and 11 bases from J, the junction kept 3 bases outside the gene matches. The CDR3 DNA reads TGTGCCAGCAGTTTCACAGGGGGCCCACCCCTCCACTTT. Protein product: CASSFTGGPPLHF.